This T cell receptor (beta chain) was observed in a study of cytomegalovirus exposure and HLA in healthy donors. Study summary: Most genotyped donors, 65% to 90% of around 370, had Caucasian-associated genetic ancestry. Study-wide results and limits: Rare TCR sequences predominated, though certain public TCRs were found in many donors.

Notes on this clone: Its antigen is unknown.

Germline lookup yields CDR1 GTSNPN and CDR2 SVGIG (reference sequence). With 0 bases clipped from V and 7 bases from J, the junction kept 11 bases outside the gene matches. This CDR3 spans 16 amino acids. The PCR used 60 Vbeta and 13 Jbeta primers. TCRdb's table, derived via immunoSEQ multiplex PCR, lists solely in-frame clones and lacks some. This sample carries around 89,000 clones, 81% of them seen once, and the ten largest clones take 1.2%. The source of this sequence is a girl aged 2 to 10 in good health and CMV-seropositive. What was sequenced was PBMCs. The chain has TRBV30 and TRBJ2-1; TRBD2 agrees at 8 bases. The CDR3 DNA is TGTGCCTGGAGTGTACCGTTGCGGGAGGATCTGAATGAGCAGTTCTTC. It specifies CAWSVPLREDLNEQFF. Looking up the rest from reference TRBV30 and TRBJ2-1 gives the full variable domain: SQTIHQWPATLVQPVGSPLSLECTVEGTSNPNLYWYRQAAGRGLQLLFYSVGIGQISSEVPQNLSASRPQDRQFILSSKKLLLSDSGFYLCAWSVPLREDLNEQFFGPGTRLTVL.